This T cell receptor beta chain was observed in a study of T cell responses to AZD1222 COVID-19 vaccine. Measured with immunoSEQ multiplex PCR; TCRdb has only the in-frame clones, and not every one. Seen here are about 130,000 clones, roughly 89% observed once, and the top ten hold about 1.9%. V lost 3 bases and J 7 bases, leaving 16 bases between the germline ends. Germline lookup yields CDR1 MGHRA and CDR2 YSYEKL. The CDR3 runs to 15 residues. The genes are TRBV4-1 and TRBJ1-5; D uncertain. The specimen comprised peripheral blood, sampled on day 0 of AZD1222 vaccination. The receptor's source is an adult in good health. The CDR3: CASSHQRRTDQPQHF. The DNA of the CDR3 is TGCGCCAGCAGCCACCAGCGGCGCACGGACCAGCCCCAGCATTTT.